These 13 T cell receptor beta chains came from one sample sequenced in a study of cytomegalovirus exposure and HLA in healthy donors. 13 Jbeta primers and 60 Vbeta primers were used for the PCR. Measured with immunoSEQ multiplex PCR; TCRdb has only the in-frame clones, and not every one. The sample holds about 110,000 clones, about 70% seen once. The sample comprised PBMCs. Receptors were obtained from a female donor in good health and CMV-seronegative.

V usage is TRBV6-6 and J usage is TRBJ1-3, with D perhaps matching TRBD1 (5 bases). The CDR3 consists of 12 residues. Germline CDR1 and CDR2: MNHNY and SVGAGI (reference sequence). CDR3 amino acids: CAVGGSGNTIYF. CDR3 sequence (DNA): TGTGCTGTCGGGGGATCTGGAAACACCATATATTTT.

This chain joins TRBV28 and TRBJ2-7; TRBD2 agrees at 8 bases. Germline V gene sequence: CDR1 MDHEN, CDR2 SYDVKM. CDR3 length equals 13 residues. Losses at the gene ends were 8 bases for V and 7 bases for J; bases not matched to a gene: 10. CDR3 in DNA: TGTGCCAGCCGCCCCGGGGGGGCAGGGGAGCAGTACTTC. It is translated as CASRPGGAGEQYF.

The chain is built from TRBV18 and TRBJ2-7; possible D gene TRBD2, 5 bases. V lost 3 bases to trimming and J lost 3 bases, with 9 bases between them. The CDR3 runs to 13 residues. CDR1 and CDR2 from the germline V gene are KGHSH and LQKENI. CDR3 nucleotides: TGTGCCAGCTCACCGGTAGCGCTCTACGAGCAGTACTTC. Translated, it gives CASSPVALYEQYF.

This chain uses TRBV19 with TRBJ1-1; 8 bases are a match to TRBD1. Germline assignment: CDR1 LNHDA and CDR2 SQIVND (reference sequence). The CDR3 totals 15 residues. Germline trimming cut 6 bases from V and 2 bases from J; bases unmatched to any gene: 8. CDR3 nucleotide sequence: TGTGCCAGTAGGGACGGGACAGGCCGCAACACTGAAGCTTTCTTT. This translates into CASRDGTGRNTEAFF.

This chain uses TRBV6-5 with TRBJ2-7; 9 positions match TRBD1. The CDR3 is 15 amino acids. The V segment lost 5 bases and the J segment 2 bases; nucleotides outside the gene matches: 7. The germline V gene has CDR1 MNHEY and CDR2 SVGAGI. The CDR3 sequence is CASSPDRGRTYEQYF. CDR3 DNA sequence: TGTGCCAGCAGTCCCGACAGGGGGAGAACCTACGAGCAGTACTTC.

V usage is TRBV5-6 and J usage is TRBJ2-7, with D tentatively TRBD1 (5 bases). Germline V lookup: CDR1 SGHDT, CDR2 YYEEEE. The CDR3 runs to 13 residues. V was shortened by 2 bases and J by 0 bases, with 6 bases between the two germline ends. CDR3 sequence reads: CASSFRVSYEQYF. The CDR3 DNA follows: TGTGCCAGCAGCTTCAGGGTCTCCTACGAGCAGTACTTC.

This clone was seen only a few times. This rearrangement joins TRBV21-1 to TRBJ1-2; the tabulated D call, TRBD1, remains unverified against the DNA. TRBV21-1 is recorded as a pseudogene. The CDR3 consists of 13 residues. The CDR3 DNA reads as TGTGCCAGCAGGAACAGGATTTATCATGGCTACACCTTC. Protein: CASRNRIYHGYTF.

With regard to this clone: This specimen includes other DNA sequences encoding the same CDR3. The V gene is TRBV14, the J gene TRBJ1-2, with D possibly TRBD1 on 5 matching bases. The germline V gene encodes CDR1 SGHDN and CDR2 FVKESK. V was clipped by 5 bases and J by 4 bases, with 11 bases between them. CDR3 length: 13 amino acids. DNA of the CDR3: TGTGCCAGCAGCGACACAGGATTCTATGGCTACACCTTC. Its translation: CASSDTGFYGYTF.

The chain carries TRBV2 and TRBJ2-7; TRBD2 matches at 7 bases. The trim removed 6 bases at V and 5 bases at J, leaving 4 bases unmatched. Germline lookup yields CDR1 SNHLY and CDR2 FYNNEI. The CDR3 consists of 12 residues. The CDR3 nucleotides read TGTGCCAGCAGCGAGACTAGCCACGAGCAGTACTTC. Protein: CASSETSHEQYF.

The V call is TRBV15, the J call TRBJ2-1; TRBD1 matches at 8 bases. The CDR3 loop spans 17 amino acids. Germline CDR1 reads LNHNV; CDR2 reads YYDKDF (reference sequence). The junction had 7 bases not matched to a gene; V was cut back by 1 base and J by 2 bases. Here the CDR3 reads CATSRVGRQGTYNEQFF. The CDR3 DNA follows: TGTGCCACCAGCAGAGTCGGGAGACAGGGGACCTACAATGAGCAGTTCTTC.

Written as DNA, the CDR3 is TGTGCCAGCAGTGAATACAGGGGCCTCTCCTACGAGCAGTACTTC. Translating it yields CASSEYRGLSYEQYF. The chain is built from TRBV6-1 and TRBJ2-7, with 7 bases fitting TRBD1. V dropped 2 bases and J dropped 0; count of bases not matched to a gene: 4. The CDR3 spans 15 residues. CDR1 and CDR2 (germline): MNHNS, SASEGT.

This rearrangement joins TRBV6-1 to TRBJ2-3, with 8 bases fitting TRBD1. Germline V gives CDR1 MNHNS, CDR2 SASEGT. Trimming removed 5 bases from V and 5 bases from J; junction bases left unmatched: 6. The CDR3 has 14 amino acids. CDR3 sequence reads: CASSSRTGKDTQYF. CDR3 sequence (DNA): TGTGCCAGCAGTAGTAGGACAGGGAAAGATACGCAGTATTTT.

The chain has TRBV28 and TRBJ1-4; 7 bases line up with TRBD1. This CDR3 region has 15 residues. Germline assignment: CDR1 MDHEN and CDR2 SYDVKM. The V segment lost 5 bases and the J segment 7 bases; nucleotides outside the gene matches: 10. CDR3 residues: CASSGRGQGGEKLFF. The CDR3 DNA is TGTGCCAGCAGTGGGCGAGGTCAGGGGGGTGAAAAACTGTTTTTT.